The present T cell receptor (beta chain) was sequenced within a study of CD8 T cells in Susac syndrome. Background on the study: Each patient with Susac syndrome, at the time of blood draw, was therapy-naive, on corticosteroids, or on intravenous immunoglobulin alone.

Reverse transcription of roughly 0.45 to 1 ug RNA used random hexamers. An immunoSEQ multiplex PCR amplified TCR beta CDR3 over 54 Vbeta and 13 Jbeta. TCRdb analysed the immunoSEQ multiplex PCR reads with MiXCR anew, one entry per CDR3 protein. The sample lists 170,000 or so distinct CDR3 sequences; 90% to 95% were seen once. CDR1 is SGHTA, CDR2 FQGNSA, per germline. The CDR3 sequence is 13 residues long. V was clipped by 3 bases and J by 4 bases, with 9 bases between them. The chain couples TRBV7-2 to TRBJ1-2; D is unclear. Sequencing was carried out using CD4+ T cells from PBMCs. The source of this sequence is a human donor with Susac syndrome. The CDR3 DNA follows: TGTGCCAGCAGCTTTCAGGCAGGCTATGGCTACACCTTC. This codes for CASSFQAGYGYTF.